Below, 14 T cell receptor beta chains from the same sample are listed, as sequenced in a study of blood T cell repertoires in COVID-19 (TCRdb year 2020). The method behind the library was the immunoSEQ multiplex PCR assay. TCRdb provides this immuneACCESS table in a form limited to in-frame rearrangements. Some clones are lacking; in checked studies, under half of them reflect an unresolved V gene, and why the rest are absent is not known. For this sample there are around 250,000 clones; about 90% appear just once. Of the sample, 0.95% to 1.5% is held by the ten largest clones. Sequenced sample: PBMCs or T cells enriched from blood (not recorded which). The source is a human donor in a cohort exposed to, infected with or recovered from COVID-19 (not recorded which). The donor label of this sample is uncertain.

The chain uses TRBV4-1 and TRBJ2-3; 10 nucleotides line up with TRBD1. Germline V CDR1 and CDR2: MGHRA, YSYEKL. V was pared by 1 base and J by 13 bases, with 5 bases of the junction left unmatched. The CDR3 is 13 residues long. CDR3 sequence reads: CASSQVRDRGKYF. CDR3 DNA sequence: TGCGCCAGCAGCCAAGTCCGGGACAGGGGCAAGTATTTT.

The chain employs TRBV2 and TRBJ1-1, with D possibly matching TRBD1 (6 bases). Germline-derived CDR1 and CDR2 are SNHLY and FYNNEI. Trimming stripped 1 base from V and 6 bases from J, with 9 bases between. This CDR3 spans 13 amino acids. The CDR3 DNA follows: TGTGCCAGCAGTGAAGTCAGGGGTTCTGAAGCTTTCTTT. Translating it yields CASSEVRGSEAFF.

The chain carries TRBV27 and TRBJ2-3, with TRBD1 matching 7 bases. Germline CDR1 MNHEY, CDR2 SMNVEV (reference sequence). V lost 6 bases to trimming and J lost 2 bases; unmatched junction nucleotides: 11. The CDR3 totals 16 residues. CDR3 amino acids: CASSPLQGRHTDTQYF. As DNA, the CDR3 is TGTGCCAGCAGCCCCCTACAGGGGCGACACACAGATACGCAGTATTTT.

The gene calls are TRBV9 and TRBJ1-2, with D hard to call. V lost 0 bases and J lost 4, with 13 bases in between. Germline assignment: CDR1 SGDLS and CDR2 YYNGEE. The CDR3 contains 15 residues. CDR3 loop: CASSVGAGPIYGYTF. As DNA, the CDR3 is TGTGCCAGCAGCGTAGGGGCAGGTCCCATCTATGGCTACACCTTC.

The chain carries TRBV4-3 and TRBJ1-1; D gene unclear. V shed 3 bases and J shed 6 bases, with 5 bases lying between them. This CDR3 has 11 amino acids. Germline CDR1 reads LGHNA; CDR2 reads YSLEER. The DNA of the CDR3 is TGCGCCAGCAGCCAGGGCTCTGAAGCTTTCTTT. Translation: CASSQGSEAFF.

The chain couples TRBV24-1 to TRBJ2-2; TRBD1 aligns across 7 bases. The CDR3 has 16 amino acids. V was clipped by 3 bases and J by 7 bases; unmatched bases: 10. CDR1 is KGHDR and CDR2 is SFDVKD in the germline V gene. The CDR3 nucleotides are TGTGCCACCAGTGATCCTAGACAGGGTCGGATCGGGGAGCTGTTTTTT. Amino acid sequence: CATSDPRQGRIGELFF.

This chain joins TRBV20-1 and TRBJ1-6, with unresolved D. The length of the CDR3 is 14 residues. The germline gives CDR1 DFQATT, CDR2 SNEGSKA (reference sequence). V gave up 3 bases and J gave up 2 bases, with 8 bases separating them. The CDR3 DNA reads as TGCAGTGCTAGTGGAGTAACCTATAATTCACCCCTCCACTTT. Amino acids: CSASGVTYNSPLHF.

CDR3 sequence reads: CASSFLTEAFF. CDR3 sequence (DNA): TGTGCCAGCAGCTTTCTGACTGAAGCTTTCTTT. The rearrangement joins TRBV7-2 to TRBJ1-1; D remains unclear. V gave up 3 bases and J gave up 5 bases, with 4 bases separating them. This CDR3 comprises 11 residues. Germline V gene data show CDR1 as SGHTA and CDR2 as FQGNSA.

In the case of this clone: The junction differs from germline at one of its ends, possibly a read error. The chain carries TRBV3-1 (or the pseudogene TRBV3-2) and TRBJ1-3; no clear D gene. The V gene's germline CDR1 is LGHDT and CDR2 YNNKEL (reference sequence). The CDR3 consists of 17 residues. The CDR3 coding sequence is TGTGCCAGCAGCAAAGAAGGACTCCCTTTTGGCCCCTATGCCATATATTTT. Its translation is CASSKEGLPFGPYAIYF.

This chain joins TRBV7-8 and TRBJ1-1; D may be TRBD1 (5 bases). CDR3 length equals 15 residues. V gave up 3 bases and J gave up 0 bases, with 11 bases separating them. The germline CDR1 and CDR2 sequences are SGHVS and FQNEAQ. The DNA for the CDR3 is TGTGCCAGCAGCTTTCGGACACGGATGAACACTGAAGCTTTCTTT. Its protein product is CASSFRTRMNTEAFF.

This clone was recorded once. The V call is TRBV14, the J call TRBJ2-3, with 8 bases fitting TRBD2. CDR1 and CDR2 from the germline V gene are SGHDN and FVKESK. V shed 8 bases and J 3 bases; nucleotides not matched to a gene: 4. This CDR3 spans 13 amino acids. CDR3 sequence (DNA): TGTGCCAGCCGGGGCGGGGGGACAGATACGCAGTATTTT. Amino acids: CASRGGGTDTQYF. The variable domain in full, completed from reference TRBV14 and TRBJ2-3, reads EAGVTQFPSHSVIEKGQTVTLRCDPISGHDNLYWYRRVMGKEIKFLLHFVKESKQDESGMPNNRFLAERTGGTYSTLKVQPAELEDSGVYFCASRGGGTDTQYFGPGTRLTVL.

The rearrangement joins TRBV24-1 to TRBJ1-5; D gene ambiguous. The CDR3 spans 15 residues. V was trimmed by 5 bases and J by 0 bases, leaving 10 bases between them. From germline, CDR1 is KGHDR and CDR2 SFDVKD. In DNA, the CDR3 is TGTGCCACCAGTGGTGGCAGTAATAGCAATCAGCCCCAGCATTTT. This codes for CATSGGSNSNQPQHF.

This clone has only a few counts. This chain joins TRBV9 and TRBJ2-3; 9 bases fit TRBD2. Germline V lookup: CDR1 SGDLS, CDR2 YYNGEE. V lost 4 bases to trimming and J lost 0 bases; unmatched junction nucleotides: 6. This CDR3 has 16 residues. CDR3 sequence: CASSIRLAASTDTQYF. The DNA for the CDR3 is TGTGCCAGCAGCATCAGACTAGCGGCAAGCACAGATACGCAGTATTTT.

V and J are TRBV23-1 and TRBJ2-3; tentative D call: TRBD2 (6 bases). TRBV23-1 is flagged as an ORF with uncertain function. This CDR3 has 11 amino acids. Trimming took off 3 bases at V and 9 bases at J, with 7 bases between the two ends. As DNA, the CDR3 is TGCGCCAGCAGTCAGGAGGGCACGCAGTATTTT. Encoded protein: CASSQEGTQYF.